This T cell receptor beta chain was sequenced for a study of blood T cell repertoires in COVID-19 (dated by TCRdb to the early 2020s). In terms of the full investigation: Samples covering the acute and convalescent phases of COVID-19 were provided by collaborators in the United States, Italy and Spain. The prospective study material was composed of cDNA or gDNA derived from T cells, B-cell-depleted T cells, or PBMCs. Subjects who had been exposed to COVID-19, were actively infected with it, or had recovered from it provided the deeply sampled blood TCRbeta repertoires that made up the dataset. A freely available public database, intended as a resource for researchers studying the immune response to SARS-CoV-2, is where the repertoires were released. Samples came from the ongoing ImmuneRACE study (first 160 participants) plus 1,254 subjects from 6 global collaborators. A de-identified subject ID, COVID-19 status, age in years and sex were almost always included in the sample metadata. HLA class I and class II types, where available, came from metadata supplied by the sample provider rather than from assay-based typing.

In the prospective study, participants were about 18 to 100 years old, resided in around 25 geographic areas of the United States, and were enrolled through a virtual design. Cohort assignment in the prospective study relied on participant-reported clinical history from a screening survey and a study questionnaire. Recovered participants in ImmuneRACE Cohort 3 were defined as having two consecutive negative NP/OP PCR tests, clearance from a healthcare professional, or resolution of symptoms. In the prospective study, whole blood, serum and a nasopharyngeal or oropharyngeal swab were collected from each participant by mobile phlebotomists. Participants in the prospective study had the option to provide additional blood draws and questionnaires over a roughly 2-month period. Before DNA extraction, blood samples from the prospective study were shipped at room temperature or frozen. Study-level results and caveats: The amount of clinical and demographic metadata varied by source and participant and was provided uncurated.

A word on this clone: Its target antigen remains unknown. No quality values exist for individual bases; no much larger clone is one base distant.

CDR1 and CDR2, per the germline V gene, are MNHNS and SASEGT. The CDR3 contains 14 residues, cysteine and phenylalanine counted. Left in the record is the CDR3 DNA by itself, 42 bases read in frame from the first base. The junction shows trimming of 6 bases on V and 5 bases on J, and the gene matches do not reach 7 bases of it. TCRbeta CDR3 regions were amplified from genomic DNA using the immunoSEQ Assay, a bias-controlled multiplex PCR. On the authors' methods: Nucleated cell counts per sample were estimated from amplification of reference gene primers within the assay. Sequence reads were collapsed and filtered to measure the absolute abundance of every unique TCRbeta CDR3 rearrangement. Productive Simpson clonality was computed per sample as the square root of Simpson's diversity index over productive rearrangements. TCRdb stores this immuneACCESS table with in-frame sequences only. Part of the clones is absent; in the studies checked, under half of the shortfall reflects unresolved V genes, and no reason is known for the rest. The D gene and trimming were derived from the DNA, and the V and J assignments and clone size from that table. The sample table shows around 100,000 clones, and about 86% are seen once. The leading ten clones occupy approximately 2.4% of the sample.

What was sequenced was PBMCs or T cells enriched from blood (not recorded which). This TCR was recovered from a woman between 45 and 65 years old who had recovered from COVID-19. The chain employs TRBV6-1 and TRBJ1-3, with 7 bases matching TRBD1. CDR3 protein: CASSLGTARNTIYF. The bases read TGTGCCAGCAGCCTCGGGACAGCCAGAAACACCATATATTTT.